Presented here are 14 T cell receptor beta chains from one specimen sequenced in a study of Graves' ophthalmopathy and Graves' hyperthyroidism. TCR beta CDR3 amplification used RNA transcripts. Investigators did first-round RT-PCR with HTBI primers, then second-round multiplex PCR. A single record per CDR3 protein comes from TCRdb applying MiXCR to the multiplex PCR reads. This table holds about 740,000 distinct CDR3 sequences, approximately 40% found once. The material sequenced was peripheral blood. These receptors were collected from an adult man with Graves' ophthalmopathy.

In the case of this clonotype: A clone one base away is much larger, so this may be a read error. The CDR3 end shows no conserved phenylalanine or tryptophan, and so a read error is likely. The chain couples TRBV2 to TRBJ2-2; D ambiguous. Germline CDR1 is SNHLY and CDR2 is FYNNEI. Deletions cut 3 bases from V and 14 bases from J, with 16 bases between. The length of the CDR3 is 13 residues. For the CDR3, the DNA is TGTGCCAGCAGTGAGCTCGCCTACCCTATACTGTTTGTT. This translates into CASSELAYPILFV.

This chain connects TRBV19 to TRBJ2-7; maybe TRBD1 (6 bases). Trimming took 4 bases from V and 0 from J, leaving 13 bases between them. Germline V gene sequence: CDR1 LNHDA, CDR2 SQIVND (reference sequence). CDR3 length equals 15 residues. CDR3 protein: CASSTDSTDSYEQYF. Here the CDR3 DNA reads TGTGCCAGTAGTACGGACAGTACCGACTCCTACGAGCAGTACTTC.

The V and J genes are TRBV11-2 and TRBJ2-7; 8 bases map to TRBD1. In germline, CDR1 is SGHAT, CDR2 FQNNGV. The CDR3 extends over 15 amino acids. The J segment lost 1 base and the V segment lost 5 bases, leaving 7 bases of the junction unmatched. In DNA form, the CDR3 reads TGTGCCAGCAGCAATATGGACAGGGCGTCCTACGAGCAGTACTTC. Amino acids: CASSNMDRASYEQYF. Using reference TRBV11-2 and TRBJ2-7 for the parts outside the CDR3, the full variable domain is EAGVAQSPRYKIIEKRQSVAFWCNPISGHATLYWYQQILGQGPKLLIQFQNNGVVDDSQLPKDRFSAERLKGVDSTLKIQPAKLEDSAVYLCASSNMDRASYEQYFGPGTRLTVT.

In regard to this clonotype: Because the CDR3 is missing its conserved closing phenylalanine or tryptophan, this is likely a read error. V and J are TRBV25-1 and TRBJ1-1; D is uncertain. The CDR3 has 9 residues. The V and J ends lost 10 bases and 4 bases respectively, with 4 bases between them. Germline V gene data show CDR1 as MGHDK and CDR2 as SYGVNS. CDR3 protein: CATGTEAFL. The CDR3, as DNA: TGTGCCACCGGCACTGAAGCTTTCCTT.

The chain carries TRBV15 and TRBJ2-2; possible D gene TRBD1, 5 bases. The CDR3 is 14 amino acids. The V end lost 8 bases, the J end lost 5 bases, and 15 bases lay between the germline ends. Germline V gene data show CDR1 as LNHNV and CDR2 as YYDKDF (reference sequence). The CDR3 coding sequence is TGTGCCACCGGGTCCAGGGATAATACCGGGGAGCTGTTTTTT. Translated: CATGSRDNTGELFF.

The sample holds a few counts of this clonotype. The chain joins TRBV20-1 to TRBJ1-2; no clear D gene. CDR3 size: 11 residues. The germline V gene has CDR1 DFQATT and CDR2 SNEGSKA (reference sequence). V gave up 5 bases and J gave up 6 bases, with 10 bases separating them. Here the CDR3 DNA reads TGCAGTGCTCCCTCAAGGGATGGCTACACCTTC. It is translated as CSAPSRDGYTF.

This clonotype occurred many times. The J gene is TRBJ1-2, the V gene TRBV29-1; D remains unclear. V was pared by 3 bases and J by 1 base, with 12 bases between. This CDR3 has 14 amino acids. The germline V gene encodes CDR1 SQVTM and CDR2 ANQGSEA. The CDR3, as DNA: TGCAGCGTTGATGAGGCGGGCCTTAACTATGGCTACACCTTC. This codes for CSVDEAGLNYGYTF.

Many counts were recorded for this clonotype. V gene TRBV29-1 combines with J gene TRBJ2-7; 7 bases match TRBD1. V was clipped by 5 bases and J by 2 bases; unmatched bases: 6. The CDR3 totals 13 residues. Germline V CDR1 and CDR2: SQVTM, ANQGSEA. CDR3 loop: CSVIWDSTYEQYF. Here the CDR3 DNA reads TGCAGCGTTATTTGGGACAGCACCTACGAGCAGTACTTC.

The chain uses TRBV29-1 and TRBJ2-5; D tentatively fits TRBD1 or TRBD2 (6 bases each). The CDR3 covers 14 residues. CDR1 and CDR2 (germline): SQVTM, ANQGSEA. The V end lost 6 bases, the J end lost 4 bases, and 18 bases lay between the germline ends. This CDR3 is CSVPGGQSIETQYF. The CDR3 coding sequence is TGCAGCGTACCTGGGGGGCAGTCCATAGAGACCCAGTACTTC.

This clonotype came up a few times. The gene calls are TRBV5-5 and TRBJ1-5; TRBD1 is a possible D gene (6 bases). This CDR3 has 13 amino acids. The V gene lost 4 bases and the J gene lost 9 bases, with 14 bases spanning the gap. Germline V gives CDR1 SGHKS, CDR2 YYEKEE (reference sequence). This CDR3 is CASSTRGFAPQHF. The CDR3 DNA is TGTGCCAGCAGCACCAGGGGATTCGCGCCCCAGCATTTT.

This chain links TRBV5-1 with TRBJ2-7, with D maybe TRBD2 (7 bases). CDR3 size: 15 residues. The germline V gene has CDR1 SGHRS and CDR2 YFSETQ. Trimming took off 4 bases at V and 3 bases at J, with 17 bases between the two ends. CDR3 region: CASSPEGGKGYEQYF. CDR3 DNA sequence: TGCGCCAGCAGCCCGGAGGGGGGGAAGGGCTACGAGCAGTACTTC.

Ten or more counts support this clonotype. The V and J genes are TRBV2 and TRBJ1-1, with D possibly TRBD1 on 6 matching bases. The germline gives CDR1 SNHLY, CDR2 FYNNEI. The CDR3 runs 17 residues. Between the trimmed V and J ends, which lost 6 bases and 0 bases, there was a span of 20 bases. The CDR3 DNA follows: TGTGCCAGCAGAGAGGTAGGGCAGGGACACATGAACACTGAAGCTTTCTTT. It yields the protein CASREVGQGHMNTEAFF.

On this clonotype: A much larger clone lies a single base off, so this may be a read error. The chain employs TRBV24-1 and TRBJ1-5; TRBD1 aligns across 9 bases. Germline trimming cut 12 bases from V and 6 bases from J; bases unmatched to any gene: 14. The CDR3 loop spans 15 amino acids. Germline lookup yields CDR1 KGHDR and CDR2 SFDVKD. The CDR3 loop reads CAGSRYTGGGQPQHF. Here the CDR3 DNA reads TGTGCCGGCAGTCGCTACACAGGGGGCGGTCAGCCCCAGCATTTT.

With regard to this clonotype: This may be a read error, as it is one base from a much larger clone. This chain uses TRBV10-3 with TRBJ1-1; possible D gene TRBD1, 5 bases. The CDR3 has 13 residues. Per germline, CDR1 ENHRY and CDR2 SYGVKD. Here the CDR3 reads CVISERTGSEAFF. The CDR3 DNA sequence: TGTGTCATCAGCGAACGAACAGGTTCTGAAGCTTTCTTT.